Sequencing of this T cell receptor beta chain was carried out in a study of metastatic and nonmetastatic thyroid tumors. Study summary: Across peripheral blood and tumor or nodule tissue samples taken from malignant and benign thyroid patients, the repertoires were compared with one another. Findings and limits, study-wide: Across blood and tumor, TCR beta diversity in malignant thyroid tumors was reportedly significantly higher than in benign nodules.

CDR1 SGHTA and CDR2 FQGTGA come from the germline V gene. The CDR3 totals 15 residues. Trimming cost V 1 base and J 0 bases, with 7 bases left between them. Treatment of any kind had been given to no patient before thyroid surgery. By frequency in the sample, this clone is medium-sized (0.01 to 0.1%). Its matching antigen is unknown. TCRdb re-called clones via MiXCR from the PCR reads. The sample holds tens of thousands of clones, roughly 30% seen once. The sequence was obtained from a female donor with papillary thyroid cancer or a benign thyroid nodule (not recorded which). Some clones in this sample may be carry-over from other donors' samples. Sequenced sample: blood. The gene calls are TRBV7-3 and TRBJ2-1; D is uncertain. DNA of the CDR3: TGTGCCAGCAGCTTAAAGGGTAGCTCCTACAATGAGCAGTTCTTC. Translating it yields CASSLKGSSYNEQFF. The whole variable domain, remainder taken from reference TRBV7-3 and TRBJ2-1, is GAGVSQTPSNKVTEKGKYVELRCDPISGHTALYWYRQSLGQGPEFLIYFQGTGAADDSGLPNDRFFAVRPEGSVSTLKIQRTERGDSAVYLCASSLKGSSYNEQFFGPGTRLTVL.